This T cell receptor beta chain was recovered during a study of T cell repertoires in cytomegalovirus infection (dated by TCRdb to the late 2010s). Regarding the complete study: The HLA type of each donor mattered for the analysis, because public TCR beta signatures pointed to carriage of CMV infection along with the matching HLA type.

The germline V gene gives CDR1 as SNHLY and CDR2 as FYNNEI. Unmatched junction bases come to 9, with V trimmed by 6 bases and J by 3 bases. The cysteine opens and the phenylalanine closes a CDR3 of 15 amino acids. The kept DNA is CDR3 alone, 45 bases in frame from the first base. This clonotype has only a few counts. Its binding antigen is unknown. No qualities accompany the bases; no much larger clone lies one base away. Instrument used: Illumina HiSeq 1500. Through fastp at Q25 and MiXCR, TCRdb rebuilt clones from the public reads, retaining in-frame beta chains. Each entry is one CDR3 protein sequence, shown with its most common DNA and genes. Here the sample has around 130,000 distinct CDR3 sequences; 8% to 9% occur a single time. The ten largest clones add up to over 9.5% of the sample. Points the paper makes about the study in general: The ex vivo response was dominated by HLA-C-restricted CMV-specific TCR beta clonotypes, which also provided the single most frequent clonotype in two of eight donors. In both this cohort and an independent cohort of several hundred donors, the cumulative frequency of public TCR beta family members distinguished carriers of CMV infection plus the relevant HLA type.

Input material: PBMCs. The chain couples TRBV2 to TRBJ2-7; TRBD1 fits 9 bases in the junction. This sequence was found in a human donor in good health (CMV status not recorded). Some clones in this sample may be carry-over from other donors' samples. The CDR3 has the sequence CASRIGTGNIYEQYF. The DNA is as follows: TGTGCCAGCAGGATCGGGACAGGGAATATCTACGAGCAGTACTTC.